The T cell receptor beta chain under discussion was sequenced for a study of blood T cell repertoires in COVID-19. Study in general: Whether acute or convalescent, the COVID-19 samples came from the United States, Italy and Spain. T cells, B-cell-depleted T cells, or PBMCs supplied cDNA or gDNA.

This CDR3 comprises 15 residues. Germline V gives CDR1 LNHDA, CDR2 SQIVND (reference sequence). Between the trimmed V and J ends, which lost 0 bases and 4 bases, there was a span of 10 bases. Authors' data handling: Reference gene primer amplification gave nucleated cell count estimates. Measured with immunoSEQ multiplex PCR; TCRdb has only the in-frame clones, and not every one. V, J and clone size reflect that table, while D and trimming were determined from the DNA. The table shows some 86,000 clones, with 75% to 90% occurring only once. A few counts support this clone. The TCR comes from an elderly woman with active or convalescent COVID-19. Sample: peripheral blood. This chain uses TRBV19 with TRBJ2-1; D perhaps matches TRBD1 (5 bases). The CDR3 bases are TGTGCCAGTAGTATAGATGGGGCAGCTTACAATGAGCAGTTCTTC. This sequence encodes CASSIDGAAYNEQFF.